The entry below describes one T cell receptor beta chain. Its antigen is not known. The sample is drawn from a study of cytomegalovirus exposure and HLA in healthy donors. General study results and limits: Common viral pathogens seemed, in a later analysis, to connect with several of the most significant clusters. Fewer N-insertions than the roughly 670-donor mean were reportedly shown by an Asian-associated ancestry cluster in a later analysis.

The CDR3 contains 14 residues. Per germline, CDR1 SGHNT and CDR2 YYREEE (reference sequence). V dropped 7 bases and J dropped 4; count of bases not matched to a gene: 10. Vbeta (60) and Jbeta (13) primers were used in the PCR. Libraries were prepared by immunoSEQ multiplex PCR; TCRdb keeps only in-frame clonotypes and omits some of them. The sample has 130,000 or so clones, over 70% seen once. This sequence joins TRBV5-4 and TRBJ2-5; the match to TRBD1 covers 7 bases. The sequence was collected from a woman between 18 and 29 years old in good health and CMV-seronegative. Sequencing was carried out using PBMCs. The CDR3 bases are TGTGCCAGCGCACCTCGGCAGGGGGTAGAGACCCAGTACTTC. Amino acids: CASAPRQGVETQYF.